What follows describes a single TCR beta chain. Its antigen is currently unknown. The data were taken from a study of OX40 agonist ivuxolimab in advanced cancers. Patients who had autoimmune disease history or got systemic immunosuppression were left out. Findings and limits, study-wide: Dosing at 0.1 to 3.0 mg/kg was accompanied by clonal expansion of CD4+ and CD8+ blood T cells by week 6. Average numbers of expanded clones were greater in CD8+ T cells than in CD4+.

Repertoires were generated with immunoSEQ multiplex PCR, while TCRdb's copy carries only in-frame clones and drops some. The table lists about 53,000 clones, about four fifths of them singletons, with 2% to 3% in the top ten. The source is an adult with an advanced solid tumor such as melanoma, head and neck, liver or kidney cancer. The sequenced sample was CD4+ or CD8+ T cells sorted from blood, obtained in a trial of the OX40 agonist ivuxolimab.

The chain's CDR3 is CASSTRSNQPQHF. CDR3 DNA sequence: TGTGCCAGCAGTACCCGTTCGAATCAGCCCCAGCATTTT. This chain links TRBV6-5 with TRBJ1-5; no clear D gene. CDR1 MNHEY and CDR2 SVGAGI come from the germline V gene. There are 13 residues in the CDR3. V lost 5 bases to trimming and J lost 4 bases, with 9 bases between them.